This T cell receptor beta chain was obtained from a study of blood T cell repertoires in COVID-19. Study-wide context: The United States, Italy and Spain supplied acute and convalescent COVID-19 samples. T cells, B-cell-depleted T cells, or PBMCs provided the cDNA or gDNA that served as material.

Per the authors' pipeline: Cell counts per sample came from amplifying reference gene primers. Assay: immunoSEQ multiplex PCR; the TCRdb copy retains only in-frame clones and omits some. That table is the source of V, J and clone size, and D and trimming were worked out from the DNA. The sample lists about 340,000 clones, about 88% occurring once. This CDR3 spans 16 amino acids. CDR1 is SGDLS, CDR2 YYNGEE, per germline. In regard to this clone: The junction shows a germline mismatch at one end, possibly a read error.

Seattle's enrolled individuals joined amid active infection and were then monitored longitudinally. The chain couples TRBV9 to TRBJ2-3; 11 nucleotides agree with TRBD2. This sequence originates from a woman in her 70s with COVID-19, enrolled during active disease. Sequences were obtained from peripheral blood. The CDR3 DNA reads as TGTGCCAGCAGCTTATCTAGCGGGGGGTCCACAGATGCGCAGTATTTT. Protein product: CASSLSSGGSTDAQYF.